This T cell receptor (beta chain) came from a study of T cells in Graves' hyperthyroidism and ophthalmopathy. Study-wide results and caveats: Classification by a 13 V-J model distinguished ophthalmopathy from stable hyperthyroidism.

Disease duration under 2 months; hyperthyroidism patients were aged 18 to 65. The study excluded patients with uncontrolled infection, other autoimmune disease, pregnancy or lactation. Diagnoses were established using clinical symptoms, serum thyroxine and TRAb, thyroid ultrasound and orbital computed tomography. This CDR3 spans 14 amino acids. CDR1 is SGHRS, CDR2 YFSETQ, per germline. Trimming at V came to 5 bases and at J to 4 bases, leaving 5 bases not matched to a gene. Authors of the study amplified TCR beta CDR3 regions from RNA transcripts. HTBI primers were used for first-round RT-PCR of the TCR CDR3. TCRdb itself ran the multiplex PCR reads through MiXCR, one entry per CDR3 protein. The sample yields 300,000 to 450,000 distinct CDR3 sequences, 20% to 25% seen once. In the case of this clonotype: Its target is not known.

Sequences were obtained from blood. V usage is TRBV5-1 and J usage is TRBJ2-3, with TRBD2 matching 9 bases. This TCR was sampled from a man in his fifties with Graves' hyperthyroidism. CDR3 sequence: CASRPLAGSDTQYF. The CDR3 DNA is TGCGCCAGCAGGCCCCTAGCGGGATCAGATACGCAGTATTTT.